This TCR beta chain was observed in a study of blood T cell repertoires in COVID-19. Background on the study: Acute-phase and convalescent COVID-19 samples originated in the United States, Italy and Spain.

How the authors handled the data: Nucleated cell number was recorded as an estimate derived from reference gene primer amplification. The method was immunoSEQ multiplex PCR; TCRdb's version includes in-frame clones alone and lacks a portion of them. The V and J calls and clone size are taken from that table; D and trimming were inferred from the DNA. The table records 130,000 or so clones, approximately 81% of them present only once. The CDR3 sequence is 16 residues long. Trimming stripped 2 bases from V and 3 bases from J, with 19 bases between. Germline values: CDR1 SQVTM, CDR2 ANQGSEA. The receptor comes from a man aged 60 to 69 with acute or convalescent COVID-19. This chain joins TRBV29-1 and TRBJ1-1, with D maybe TRBD1 (6 bases). Sequencing was performed on peripheral blood. The CDR3 here is CSVERGVWGQDTEAFF. The CDR3 coding sequence is TGCAGCGTTGAAAGGGGAGTATGGGGGCAAGACACTGAAGCTTTCTTT. The variable domain in full, completed from reference TRBV29-1 and TRBJ1-1, reads SAVISQKPSRDICQRGTSLTIQCQVDSQVTMMFWYRQQPGQSLTLIATANQGSEATYESGFVIDKFPISRPNLTFSTLTVSNMSPEDSSIYLCSVERGVWGQDTEAFFGQGTRLTVV.